This T cell receptor (beta chain) was captured by sequencing in a study of PD-1 blockade in classical Hodgkin lymphoma. This CDR3 has 15 residues. Trimming at V came to 2 bases and at J to 1 base, leaving 4 bases not matched to a gene. The V gene's germline CDR1 is SGHRS and CDR2 YFSETQ. Every patient was affected by relapse after autologous stem cell transplantation, while exposure to brentuximab vedotin was not uniform. Concerning this clone: As yet, its antigen is unknown.

TCRdb keeps only in-frame clones here, not all; method: immunoSEQ multiplex PCR. Altogether approximately 150,000 clones are present, around 73% being singletons, with the ten largest covering about 9.2%. Whole-study results and caveats: Reasons behind the repertoire differences stay unclear, perhaps disease activity or earlier therapy.

The chain combines TRBV5-1 with TRBJ2-3, with 7 nucleotides matching TRBD1. This TCR was sampled from a human donor with classical Hodgkin lymphoma. The sample in question was peripheral blood mononuclear cells (PBMCs), obtained before the second cycle of nivolumab. In nucleotides, the CDR3 is TGCGCCAGCAGCTTTAACAGGGGAGGCACAGATACGCAGTATTTT. Translation gives CASSFNRGGTDTQYF. The full variable domain, its missing parts supplied by reference TRBV5-1 and TRBJ2-3, is KAGVTQTPRYLIKTRGQQVTLSCSPISGHRSVSWYQQTPGQGLQFLFEYFSETQRNKGNFPGRFSGRQFSNSRSEMNVSTLELGDSALYLCASSFNRGGTDTQYFGPGTRLTVL.